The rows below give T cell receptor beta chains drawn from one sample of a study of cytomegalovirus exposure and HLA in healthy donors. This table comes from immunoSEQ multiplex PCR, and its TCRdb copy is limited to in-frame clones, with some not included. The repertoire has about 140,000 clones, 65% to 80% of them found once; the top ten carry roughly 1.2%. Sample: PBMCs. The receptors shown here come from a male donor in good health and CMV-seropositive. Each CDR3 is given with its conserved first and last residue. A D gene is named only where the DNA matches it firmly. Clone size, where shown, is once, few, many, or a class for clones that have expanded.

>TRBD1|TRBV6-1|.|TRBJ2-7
CASSEIGTGSYEQYF
TGTGCCAGCAGTGAAATAGGGACAGGGTCGTACGAGCAGTACTTC
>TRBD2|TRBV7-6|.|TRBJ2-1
CASSLDLAGTYNEQFF
TGTGCCAGCAGCTTAGACCTAGCGGGAACCTACAATGAGCAGTTCTTC
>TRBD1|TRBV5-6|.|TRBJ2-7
CASSTGTVYEQYF
TGTGCCAGCAGCACCGGGACAGTCTACGAGCAGTACTTC
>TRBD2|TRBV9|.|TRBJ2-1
CASSVWGSGSWYNEQFF
TGTGCCAGCAGCGTCTGGGGAAGCGGGAGTTGGTACAATGAGCAGTTCTTC
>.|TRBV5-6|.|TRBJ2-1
CASSPGNEQFF
TGTGCCAGCAGCCCAGGGAATGAGCAGTTCTTC
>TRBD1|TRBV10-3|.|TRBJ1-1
CAISEAPGRGRTEAFF
TGTGCCATCAGTGAAGCGCCCGGGAGGGGGCGAACTGAAGCTTTCTTT
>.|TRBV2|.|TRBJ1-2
CASKGVTGPYYGYTF
TGTGCCAGCAAGGGGGTCACGGGACCATACTATGGCTACACCTTC
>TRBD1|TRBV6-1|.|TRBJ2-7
CASSELLGGVSYEQYF
TGTGCCAGCAGTGAACTACTAGGGGGCGTCTCCTACGAGCAGTACTTC
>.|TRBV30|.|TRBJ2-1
CAWSERPSYNEQFF
TGTGCCTGGAGTGAGCGGCCTTCCTACAATGAGCAGTTCTTC
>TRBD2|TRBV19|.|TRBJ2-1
CASRSAGDRNEQFF
TGTGCCAGTAGGTCGGCGGGGGATCGGAATGAGCAGTTCTTC
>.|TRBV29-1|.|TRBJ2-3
CSVEDIAQDYLTDTQYF
TGCAGCGTTGAAGACATTGCACAGGATTACCTCACAGATACGCAGTATTTT
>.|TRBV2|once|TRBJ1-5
CASSTYLINQPQHF
TGTGCCAGCAGTACCTACCTGATAAATCAGCCCCAGCATTTT
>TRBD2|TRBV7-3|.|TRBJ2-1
CASSLQASGYYNEQFF
TGTGCCAGCAGCTTACAGGCTAGCGGGTACTACAATGAGCAGTTCTTC
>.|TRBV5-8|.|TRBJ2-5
CASSLQAVQETQYF
TGTGCCAGCAGCTTGCAGGCAGTCCAAGAGACCCAGTACTTC
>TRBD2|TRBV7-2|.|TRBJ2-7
CASILTSGAYEQYF
TGTGCCAGCATTCTGACTAGCGGGGCCTACGAGCAGTACTTC
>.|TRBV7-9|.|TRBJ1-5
CASSTTGQPNQPQHF
TGTGCCAGCAGCACTACCGGACAGCCTAATCAGCCCCAGCATTTT
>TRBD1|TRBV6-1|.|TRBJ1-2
CASDLQTGDYGYTF
TGTGCCAGCGATCTACAGACAGGGGACTATGGCTACACCTTC
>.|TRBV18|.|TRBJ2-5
CASSPGAGLGAQETQYF
TGTGCCAGCTCACCAGGAGCGGGGCTGGGGGCCCAAGAGACCCAGTACTTC
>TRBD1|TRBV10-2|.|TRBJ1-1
CASTWTGTANTEAFF
TGCGCCAGCACCTGGACAGGGACAGCGAACACTGAAGCTTTCTTT
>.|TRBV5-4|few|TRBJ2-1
CASSPTGTPSSYNEQFF
TGTGCCAGCAGCCCGACCGGGACTCCGAGCTCCTACAATGAGCAGTTCTTC
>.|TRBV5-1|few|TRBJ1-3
CASSFSDGNTIYF
TGCGCCAGCAGCTTCTCAGATGGAAACACCATATATTTT
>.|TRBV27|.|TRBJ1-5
CASSLFSGYNQPQHF
TGTGCCAGCAGTTTATTTTCAGGATACAATCAGCCCCAGCATTTT
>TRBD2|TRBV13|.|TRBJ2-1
CASSLTGLADNEQFF
TGTGCCAGCAGCTTAACGGGACTAGCGGACAATGAGCAGTTCTTC
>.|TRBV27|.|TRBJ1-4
CASSGWGRSEKLFF
TGTGCCAGCAGTGGATGGGGGCGTAGTGAAAAACTGTTTTTT
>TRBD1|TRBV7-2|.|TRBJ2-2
CASSLGQGNSGELFF
TGTGCCAGCAGCCTAGGACAGGGGAACTCCGGGGAGCTGTTTTTT
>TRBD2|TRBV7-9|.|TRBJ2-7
CASSLVTSGSGEQYF
TGTGCCAGCAGCTTAGTAACCAGCGGGAGCGGAGAGCAGTACTTC
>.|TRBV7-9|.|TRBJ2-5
CASSFPTERGETQYF
TGTGCCAGCAGCTTCCCCACCGAACGGGGAGAGACCCAGTACTTC
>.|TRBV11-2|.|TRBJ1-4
CASSQQGIREKLFF
TGTGCCAGCAGCCAGCAGGGCATCCGCGAAAAACTGTTTTTT
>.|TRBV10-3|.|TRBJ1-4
CAISEGNRDREKLFF
TGTGCCATCAGTGAGGGAAACAGGGATCGAGAAAAACTGTTTTTT
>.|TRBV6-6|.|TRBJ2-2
CASTISGNTGELFF
TGTGCCAGCACTATTAGCGGTAACACCGGGGAGCTGTTTTTT
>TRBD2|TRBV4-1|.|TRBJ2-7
CASSQDSGGFYEQYF
TGCGCCAGCAGCCAAGATTCGGGGGGATTCTACGAGCAGTACTTC
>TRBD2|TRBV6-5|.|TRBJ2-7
CASSSSGTSGSYEQYF
TGTGCCAGCAGTTCCTCCGGGACTAGCGGATCCTACGAGCAGTACTTC
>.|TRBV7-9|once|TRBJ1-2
CASSALRQAGYTF
TGTGCCAGCAGCGCCTTGAGACAGGCTGGCTACACCTTC
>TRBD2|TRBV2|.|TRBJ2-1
CASIRTSGSNEQFF
TGTGCCAGCATCCGGACTAGCGGGAGCAATGAGCAGTTCTTC
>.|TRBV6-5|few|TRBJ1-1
CASSENRAEAFF
TGTGCCAGCAGTGAAAACAGGGCTGAAGCTTTCTTT
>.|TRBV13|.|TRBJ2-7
CASSLRSGVYEQYF
TGTGCCAGCAGCTTACGGTCCGGAGTGTACGAGCAGTACTTC
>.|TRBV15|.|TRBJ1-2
CATSRDLVGSGYGYTF
TGTGCCACCAGCAGAGATTTAGTGGGGAGTGGCTATGGCTACACCTTC
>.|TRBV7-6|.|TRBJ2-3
CASSLPVSTDTQYF
TGTGCCAGCAGCTTACCAGTCAGCACAGATACGCAGTATTTT
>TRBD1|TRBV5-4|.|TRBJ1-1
CASSGTGGNTEAFF
TGTGCCAGCAGCGGGACAGGGGGTAACACTGAAGCTTTCTTT
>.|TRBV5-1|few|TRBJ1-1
CASSLGQVYAEAFF
TGCGCCAGCAGCTTGGGACAGGTTTACGCCGAAGCTTTCTTT
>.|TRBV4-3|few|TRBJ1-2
CASSQERGRPLGGYTF
TGCGCCAGCAGCCAAGAACGAGGCAGACCCCTCGGTGGCTACACCTTC
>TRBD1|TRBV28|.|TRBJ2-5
CASEAGQGMETQYF
TGTGCCAGCGAGGCCGGACAGGGTATGGAGACCCAGTACTTC
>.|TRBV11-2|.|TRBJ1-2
CASTHRGYGYTF
TGTGCCAGCACCCACCGAGGGTATGGCTACACCTTC
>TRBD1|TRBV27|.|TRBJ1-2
CASSSGTGAQIYGYTF
TGTGCCAGCAGTTCCGGGACAGGGGCTCAGATCTATGGCTACACCTTC
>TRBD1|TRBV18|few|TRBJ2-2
CASSPGQGAIGELFF
TGTGCCAGCTCACCCGGACAGGGGGCGATCGGGGAGCTGTTTTTT
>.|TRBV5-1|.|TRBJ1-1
CASSLGYRSIRNTEAFF
TGCGCCAGCAGCTTGGGCTACCGGAGCATTCGGAACACTGAAGCTTTCTTT
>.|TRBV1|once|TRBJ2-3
CTSSQELEYDTQYF
TGCACCAGCAGCCAGGAACTAGAATATGATACGCAGTATTTT